This T cell receptor beta chain emerged from a study of T cells in Graves' hyperthyroidism and ophthalmopathy. Study-level findings and limits: In blood, most of the thyroid clonotypes expanded above 0.001 were also present. It was a median approximately six months before onset that the model predicted ophthalmopathy.

Based on clinical symptoms, serum thyroxine and TRAb, thyroid ultrasound and orbital computed tomography, diagnoses were reached. The PBMCs studied were ones that came from 10 ml fresh peripheral blood. The sample holds many counts of this clonotype. Its antigen is currently unknown. TCR beta CDR3 region amplification was performed from RNA transcripts. First-round RT-PCR with HTBI primers amplified the TCR CDR3 region. TCRdb re-analysed the multiplex PCR reads in MiXCR, keeping a single row per CDR3 protein. The data contain around 700,000 distinct CDR3 sequences, roughly a sixth of them singletons. What was sequenced was blood. The receptor was isolated from a woman in her forties or fifties with Graves' hyperthyroidism that later progressed to Graves' ophthalmopathy.

This CDR3 reads CASSELKVEQFF. The CDR3 DNA is TGTGCCAGCAGTGAACTGAAGGTCGAGCAGTTCTTC. V is TRBV2 and J is TRBJ2-1; D gene uncertain. CDR1 SNHLY and CDR2 FYNNEI come from the germline V gene. V dropped 2 bases and J dropped 10 bases, with 9 bases sitting between them. The CDR3 covers 12 residues.